Presented here are 16 T cell receptor beta chains from one specimen sequenced in a study of blood T cell repertoires in COVID-19. This table comes from immunoSEQ multiplex PCR, and its TCRdb copy is limited to in-frame clones, with some not included. Here the sample spans 100,000 or so clones, 84% being singletons. Sequencing input: peripheral blood. These receptors were obtained from a man between 40 and 49 years old with active or convalescent COVID-19.

The V gene is TRBV5-1, the J gene TRBJ2-5, with D maybe TRBD2 (6 bases). CDR1 and CDR2 from the germline V gene are SGHRS and YFSETQ. The CDR3 spans 15 residues. The V and J ends lost 0 bases and 1 base respectively, with 10 bases between them. The CDR3 bases are TGCGCCAGCAGCTTGGATCTGGGACTCCAAGAGACCCAGTACTTC. Translation gives CASSLDLGLQETQYF.

The gene calls are TRBV7-9 and TRBJ2-2; D is possibly TRBD1 (5 bases). Germline loops: CDR1 SEHNR, CDR2 FQNEAQ (reference sequence). The CDR3 extends over 15 amino acids. V shed 0 bases and J shed 2 bases, with 7 bases lying between them. This chain's CDR3 is CASSLAQGNTGELFF. CDR3 nucleotides: TGTGCCAGCAGCTTAGCGCAGGGAAACACCGGGGAGCTGTTTTTT.

The V and J genes are TRBV18 and TRBJ2-7; a weak D match, TRBD1 (5 bases). CDR3 length: 18 amino acids. With 1 base removed from V and 7 bases from J, the gap between germline ends came to 26 bases. Germline lookup yields CDR1 KGHSH and CDR2 LQKENI. The CDR3 DNA sequence: TGTGCCAGCTCACCACGAGCGTTCCAACAGGACATGCCCGGGGAGCAGTACTTC. Encoded protein: CASSPRAFQQDMPGEQYF.

The V gene is TRBV7-9, the J gene TRBJ2-2; D is possibly TRBD1 (5 bases). Trimming took 8 bases from V and 0 from J, leaving 13 bases between them. The CDR3 contains 15 residues. In germline, CDR1 is SEHNR, CDR2 FQNEAQ (reference sequence). The CDR3 coding sequence is TGTGCCAGCTCCTCGGCAGGGTCGAACACCGGGGAGCTGTTTTTT. This sequence encodes CASSSAGSNTGELFF.

The chain combines TRBV2 with TRBJ1-2; TRBD1 agrees at 7 bases. The CDR3 is 15 amino acids. The V gene end was trimmed by 5 bases and the J gene end by 2 bases; junction bases not matched to a gene: 8. The V gene's germline CDR1 is SNHLY and CDR2 FYNNEI. As DNA, the CDR3 is TGTGCCAGCAGTTCCTATGGACAGGAGAACTATGGCTACACCTTC. This gives the protein CASSSYGQENYGYTF.

The chain links TRBV7-9 to TRBJ2-6; D may be TRBD1 (6 bases). Germline loops: CDR1 SEHNR, CDR2 FQNEAQ (reference sequence). The V end was cut by 3 bases, the J end by 0 bases, with 18 bases between. The length of the CDR3 is 19 residues. The CDR3 DNA reads TGTGCCAGCAGCTTTTCAGTGGGGGCAGGCTTCTCTGGGGCCAACGTCCTGACTTTC. The encoded protein is CASSFSVGAGFSGANVLTF.

The chain has TRBV19 and TRBJ2-5, with a tentative D call TRBD2 (5 bases). CDR3 length: 14 amino acids. The V end lost 3 bases, the J end lost 5 bases, and 13 bases lay between the germline ends. Germline values: CDR1 LNHDA, CDR2 SQIVND (reference sequence). The CDR3 loop reads CASSIAGSVETQYF. DNA for the CDR3: TGTGCCAGTAGTATTGCGGGCAGTGTGGAGACCCAGTACTTC.

This CDR3 is CASSLSPGTGWETQYF. CDR3 DNA: TGTGCCAGCAGCCTATCCCCCGGGACAGGGTGGGAGACCCAGTACTTC. The chain joins TRBV9 to TRBJ2-5; 9 nucleotides line up with TRBD1. Germline V gives CDR1 SGDLS, CDR2 YYNGEE. The CDR3 has 16 residues. Germline trimming cut 4 bases from V and 5 bases from J; bases unmatched to any gene: 12. The full variable domain, in which reference TRBV9 and TRBJ2-5 provide the parts outside the CDR3, is DSGVTQTPKHLITATGQRVTLRCSPRSGDLSVYWYQQSLDQGLQFLIQYYNGEERAKGNILERFSAQQFPDLHSELNLSSLELGDSALYFCASSLSPGTGWETQYFGPGTRLLVL.

The rearrangement uses TRBV6-5 and TRBJ2-7; 10 nucleotides align to TRBD1. The germline V gene encodes CDR1 MNHEY and CDR2 SVGAGI. The junction had 9 bases not matched to a gene; V was cut back by 6 bases and J by 4 bases. The CDR3 runs 15 residues. The CDR3 DNA reads TGTGCCAGCAGGAGTCCCCCGGGACAGGGGTACGAGCAGTACTTC. This gives the protein CASRSPPGQGYEQYF.

This chain links TRBV5-5 with TRBJ2-5; D may be TRBD1 (6 bases). The V end was cut by 3 bases, the J end by 3 bases, with 9 bases between. Germline values: CDR1 SGHKS, CDR2 YYEKEE (reference sequence). The CDR3 is 13 amino acids. DNA of the CDR3: TGTGCCAGCAGCTCACAGGGAAAAGAGACCCAGTACTTC. It translates to CASSSQGKETQYF.

The chain carries TRBV5-1 and TRBJ1-1, with D perhaps TRBD1 (5 bases). With 5 bases removed from V and 5 bases from J, the gap between germline ends came to 16 bases. The germline CDR1 and CDR2 sequences are SGHRS and YFSETQ. This CDR3 contains 14 residues. In DNA form, the CDR3 reads TGCGCCAGCAGTGCGGGACGATGGGAAACTGAAGCTTTCTTT. Its translation is CASSAGRWETEAFF.

This clone was seen a handful of times. This chain joins TRBV9 and TRBJ1-3; TRBD1 is a possible D gene (6 bases). The CDR3 is made up of 16 amino acids. Germline assignment: CDR1 SGDLS and CDR2 YYNGEE. Trimming removed 0 bases at V and 0 bases at J, with 10 bases between. The CDR3 is CASSVGGQSSGNTIYF. CDR3 DNA: TGTGCCAGCAGCGTAGGGGGGCAGAGCTCTGGAAACACCATATATTTT.

This chain connects TRBV5-1 to TRBJ2-5, with 7 bases fitting TRBD2. This CDR3 is built from 15 residues. Germline V CDR1 and CDR2: SGHRS, YFSETQ. V shed 7 bases and J 1 base; nucleotides not matched to a gene: 10. CDR3 region: CASGGGDGAQETQYF. CDR3 DNA sequence: TGCGCCAGCGGGGGAGGGGACGGGGCCCAAGAGACCCAGTACTTC.

This clone appeared once. This rearrangement joins TRBV12-3 or TRBV12-4 to TRBJ1-6; D is unresolved. Trimming left V 3 bases short and J 10 bases short, with 10 bases between. CDR3 length: 13 amino acids. As DNA, the CDR3 is TGTGCCAGCAGTTTCCAGGATCGCTCACCCCTCCACTTT. Its translation: CASSFQDRSPLHF.

The chain carries TRBV3-1 (or the pseudogene TRBV3-2) and TRBJ1-3; 7 bases align to TRBD1. V lost 5 bases, J lost 0 bases, and 7 bases stayed unmatched. The CDR3 spans 16 residues. CDR1 is LGHDT and CDR2 is YNNKEL in the germline V gene (reference sequence). The CDR3 nucleotides read TGTGCCAGCAGCTCAGGGGGGCCGTACTCTGGAAACACCATATATTTT. Translated: CASSSGGPYSGNTIYF.

This rearrangement joins TRBV29-1 to TRBJ1-5; a possible D gene is TRBD1 (5 bases). The germline V gene encodes CDR1 SQVTM and CDR2 ANQGSEA. V was clipped by 4 bases and J by 0 bases, with 10 bases between them. The CDR3 is 14 amino acids. In DNA, the CDR3 is TGCAGCGTTGGTAAAGGGGATAGCAATCAGCCCCAGCATTTT. Its translation: CSVGKGDSNQPQHF.